The entry below describes one TCR beta chain. These data are taken from a study of blood T cell repertoires in COVID-19. In the original processing: By means of reference gene primer amplification, nucleated cell counts were estimated. Data came from immunoSEQ multiplex PCR; TCRdb stores just in-frame clones and leaves some out. V and J calls and clone size are given by that table; D and trimming were obtained from the DNA. Among about 210,000 clones listed, roughly 84% were seen once. The CDR3 contains 15 residues. V was pared by 5 bases and J by 7 bases, with 11 bases of the junction left unmatched. Germline V gene data show CDR1 as MDHEN and CDR2 as SYDVKM.

The receptor comes from a man aged 50 to 60 with active or convalescent COVID-19. The sample was peripheral blood. The rearrangement joins TRBV28 to TRBJ2-1; 7 nucleotides match TRBD2. In nucleotides, the CDR3 is TGTGCCAGCAGTCCCCCGGGACTACTTAGGAATGAGCAGTTCTTC. Its protein is CASSPPGLLRNEQFF. The full variable domain, with the rest looked up from reference TRBV28 and TRBJ2-1, is DVKVTQSSRYLVKRTGEKVFLECVQDMDHENMFWYRQDPGLGLRLIYFSYDVKMKEKGDIPEGYSVSREKKERFSLILESASTNQTSMYLCASSPPGLLRNEQFFGPGTRLTVL.